This TCR beta chain was captured in a study of identical twins. Study-wide results and limits: It was possible that invariant MAIT and iNKT cells partly confounded the zero-insertion analyses.

About this clonotype: The target antigen is unknown.

A universal primer site came from template switching; cDNA carried unique molecular identifiers. TCRdb redid the calling of the 5' RACE reads with MiXCR, one entry per CDR3 protein. The sample records around 300,000 distinct CDR3 sequences, less than 9% being singletons. The germline V and J ends were trimmed by 4 bases and 5 bases, with 2 bases remaining between them. Per the germline V gene, CDR1 is MDHEN and CDR2 is SYDVKM. The CDR3 loop spans 10 amino acids. These sequences were also reported in another study, on yellow fever vaccine responses in identical twins.

The origin of this receptor is a woman between 18 and 29 years old in good health. Sequenced sample: memory (CD45RO+) T cells sorted from blood. The chain links TRBV28 to TRBJ1-2; D unclear. The CDR3 loop reads CASSSYGYTF. Here the CDR3 DNA reads TGTGCCAGCAGTTCTTATGGCTACACCTTC.